The text below deals with one TCR beta chain. The data were produced by immunoSEQ multiplex PCR, yet TCRdb's version contains in-frame clones alone and is incomplete. This sample has about 180,000 clones, with around 80% found just once. Residents of about two dozen US areas, aged about 18 to 95 years, made up the participants. Assignments of participants to cohorts depended upon their own reported clinical history. This entry belongs to a study of blood T cell repertoires in COVID-19. Study-level information: Samples of COVID-19 (acute and convalescent) were obtained from the United States, Italy and Spain.

The ends were cut back, 0 bases at V and 6 bases at J, with 12 bases in the middle. CDR1 is SGHAT and CDR2 is FQNNGV in the germline V gene. The length of the CDR3 is 16 residues. The rearrangement links TRBV11-2 to TRBJ1-6; tentative D call: TRBD1 (6 bases). Sequencing was performed on PBMCs or T cells enriched from blood (not recorded which). This sequence was found in a man aged 60 to 69 who had been exposed to COVID-19. CDR3 residues: CASSLDLRQANSPLHF. CDR3 bases: TGTGCCAGCAGCTTAGATCTCAGACAGGCTAATTCACCCCTCCACTTT. The variable domain in full, with the rest retrieved from reference TRBV11-2 and TRBJ1-6, is EAGVAQSPRYKIIEKRQSVAFWCNPISGHATLYWYQQILGQGPKLLIQFQNNGVVDDSQLPKDRFSAERLKGVDSTLKIQPAKLEDSAVYLCASSLDLRQANSPLHFGNGTRLTVT.